This T cell receptor beta chain was captured by sequencing in a study of cytomegalovirus exposure and HLA in healthy donors. Study-wide points: Specific recognition of CMV antigens was confirmed in vitro for three chains (all CMV-associated). The classifier, whose performance was assessed in both the original and validation cohorts, reportedly diagnosed cytomegalovirus status with high specificity and sensitivity. Among TCR beta chains, those listed as cytomegalovirus-associated numbered over 150. Highly shared sequence variants in one cluster were likely a sequencing artifact.

V shed 4 bases and J shed 1 base, with 7 bases lying between them. CDR1 is GTSNPN, CDR2 SVGIG, per germline (reference sequence). The CDR3 is 12 residues long. To note about this clone: Its specificity is not known.

60 Vbeta and 13 Jbeta primers were used in PCR. Clones were read by immunoSEQ multiplex PCR, and TCRdb kept only the in-frame ones, dropping some. Its table records around 100,000 clones. The chain joins TRBV30 to TRBJ1-1; D may be TRBD1 (5 bases). The material sequenced was PBMCs. This sequence originates from a man in his forties in good health and CMV-seronegative. The CDR3 region is CAWTTANTEAFF. As DNA, the CDR3 is TGTGCCTGGACGACAGCGAACACTGAAGCTTTCTTT.